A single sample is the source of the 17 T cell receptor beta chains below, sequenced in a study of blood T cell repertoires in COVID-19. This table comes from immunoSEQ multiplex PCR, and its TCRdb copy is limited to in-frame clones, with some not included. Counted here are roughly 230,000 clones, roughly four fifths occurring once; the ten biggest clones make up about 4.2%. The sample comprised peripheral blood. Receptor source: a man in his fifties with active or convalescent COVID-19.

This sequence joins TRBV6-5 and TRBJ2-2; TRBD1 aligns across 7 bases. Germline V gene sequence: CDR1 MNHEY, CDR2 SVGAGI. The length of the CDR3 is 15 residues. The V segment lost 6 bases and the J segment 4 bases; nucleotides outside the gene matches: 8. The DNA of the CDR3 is TGTGCCAGCAGCTCCGACAGGGTGGGCACCGGGGAGCTGTTTTTT. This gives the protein CASSSDRVGTGELFF.

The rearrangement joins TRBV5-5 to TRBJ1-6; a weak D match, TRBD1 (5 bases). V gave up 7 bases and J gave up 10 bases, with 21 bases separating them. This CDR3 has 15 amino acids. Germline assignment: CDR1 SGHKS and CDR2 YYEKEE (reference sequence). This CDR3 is CASDPGADKGSPLHF. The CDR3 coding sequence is TGTGCCAGCGACCCTGGGGCCGATAAGGGCTCACCCCTCCACTTT.

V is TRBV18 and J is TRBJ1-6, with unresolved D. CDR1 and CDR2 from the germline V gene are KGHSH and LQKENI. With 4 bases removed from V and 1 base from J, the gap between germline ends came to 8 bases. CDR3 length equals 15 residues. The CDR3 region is CASSLAGSYNSPLHF. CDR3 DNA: TGTGCCAGCTCACTAGCCGGGTCCTATAATTCACCCCTCCACTTT. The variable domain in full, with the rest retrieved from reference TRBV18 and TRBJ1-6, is NAGVMQNPRHLVRRRGQEARLRCSPMKGHSHVYWYRQLPEEGLKFMVYLQKENIIDESGMPKERFSAEFPKEGPSILRIQQVVRGDSAAYFCASSLAGSYNSPLHFGNGTRLTVT.

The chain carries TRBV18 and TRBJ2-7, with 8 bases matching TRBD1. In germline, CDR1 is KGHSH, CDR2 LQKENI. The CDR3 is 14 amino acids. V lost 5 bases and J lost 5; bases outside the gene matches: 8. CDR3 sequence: CASSFGQGSNEQYF. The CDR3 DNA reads TGTGCCAGCTCATTCGGACAGGGTTCAAACGAGCAGTACTTC.

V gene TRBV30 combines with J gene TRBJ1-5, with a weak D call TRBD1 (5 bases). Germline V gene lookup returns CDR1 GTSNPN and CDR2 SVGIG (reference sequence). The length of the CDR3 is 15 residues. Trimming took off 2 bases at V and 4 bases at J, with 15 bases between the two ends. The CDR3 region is CAWSLGTPGNQPQHF. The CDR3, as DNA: TGTGCCTGGAGTCTGGGGACTCCTGGAAATCAGCCCCAGCATTTT.

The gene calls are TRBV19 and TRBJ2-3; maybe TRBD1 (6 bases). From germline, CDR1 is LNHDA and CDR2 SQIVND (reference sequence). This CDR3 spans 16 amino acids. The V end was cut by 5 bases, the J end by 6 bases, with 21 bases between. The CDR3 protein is CASSRYRVSITDTQYF. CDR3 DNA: TGTGCCAGTAGTCGATACAGGGTGAGCATAACGGATACGCAGTATTTT. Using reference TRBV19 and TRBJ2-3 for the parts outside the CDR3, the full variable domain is DGGITQSPKYLFRKEGQNVTLSCEQNLNHDAMYWYRQDPGQGLRLIYYSQIVNDFQKGDIAEGYSVSREKKESFPLTVTSAQKNPTAFYLCASSRYRVSITDTQYFGPGTRLTVL.

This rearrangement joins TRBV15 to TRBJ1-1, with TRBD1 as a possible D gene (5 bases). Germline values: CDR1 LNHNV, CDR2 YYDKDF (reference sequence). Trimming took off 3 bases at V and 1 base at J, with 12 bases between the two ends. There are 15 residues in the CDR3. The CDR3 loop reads CATSRGGTGNTEAFF. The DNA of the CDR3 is TGTGCCACCAGCAGGGGGGGGACGGGGAACACTGAAGCTTTCTTT.

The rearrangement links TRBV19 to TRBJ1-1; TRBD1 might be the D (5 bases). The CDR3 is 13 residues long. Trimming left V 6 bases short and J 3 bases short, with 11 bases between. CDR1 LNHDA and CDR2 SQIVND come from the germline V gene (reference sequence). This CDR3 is CASSRQRDTEAFF. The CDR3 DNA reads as TGTGCCAGTAGCCGACAGCGGGACACTGAAGCTTTCTTT.

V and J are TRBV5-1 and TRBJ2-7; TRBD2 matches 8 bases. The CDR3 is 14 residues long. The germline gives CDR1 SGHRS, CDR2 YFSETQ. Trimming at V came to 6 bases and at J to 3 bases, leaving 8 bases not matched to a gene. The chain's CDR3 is CASTGTGGDYEQYF. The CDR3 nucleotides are TGCGCCAGCACCGGGACCGGGGGGGACTACGAGCAGTACTTC.

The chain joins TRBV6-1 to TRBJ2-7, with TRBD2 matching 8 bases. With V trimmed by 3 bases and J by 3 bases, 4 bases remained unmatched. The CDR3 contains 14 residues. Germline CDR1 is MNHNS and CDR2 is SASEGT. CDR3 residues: CASSDTGGLYEQYF. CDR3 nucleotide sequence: TGTGCCAGCAGTGATACGGGGGGGCTCTACGAGCAGTACTTC.

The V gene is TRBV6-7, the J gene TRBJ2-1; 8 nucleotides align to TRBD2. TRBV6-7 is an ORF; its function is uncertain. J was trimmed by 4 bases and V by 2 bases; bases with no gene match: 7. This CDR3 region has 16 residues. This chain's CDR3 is CASSYTGLAKYNEQFF. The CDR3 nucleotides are TGTGCCAGCAGTTACACTGGACTAGCAAAGTACAATGAGCAGTTCTTC.

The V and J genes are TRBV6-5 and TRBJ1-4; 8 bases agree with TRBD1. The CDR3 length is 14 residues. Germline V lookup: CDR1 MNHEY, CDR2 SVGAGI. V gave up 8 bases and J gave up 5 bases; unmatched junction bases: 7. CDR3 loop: CASLLDRANEKLFF. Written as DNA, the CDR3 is TGTGCCAGCCTGTTGGACAGGGCAAATGAAAAACTGTTTTTT.

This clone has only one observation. CDR3 sequence: CASSEKYRKSNNSPLHF. In DNA, the CDR3 is TGTGCCAGCAGTGAAAAATACAGGAAAAGTAATAATTCACCCCTCCACTTT. The gene calls are TRBV25-1 and TRBJ1-6; the D gene is possibly TRBD1 (5 bases). The ends were cut back, 2 bases at V and 5 bases at J, with 16 bases in the middle. In germline, CDR1 is MGHDK, CDR2 SYGVNS. The CDR3 consists of 17 residues.

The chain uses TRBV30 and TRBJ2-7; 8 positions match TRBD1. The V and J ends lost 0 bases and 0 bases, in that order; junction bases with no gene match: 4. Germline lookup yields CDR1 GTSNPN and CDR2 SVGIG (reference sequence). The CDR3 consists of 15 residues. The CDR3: CAWSVQGAFSYEQYF. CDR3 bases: TGTGCCTGGAGTGTTCAGGGGGCGTTCTCCTACGAGCAGTACTTC.

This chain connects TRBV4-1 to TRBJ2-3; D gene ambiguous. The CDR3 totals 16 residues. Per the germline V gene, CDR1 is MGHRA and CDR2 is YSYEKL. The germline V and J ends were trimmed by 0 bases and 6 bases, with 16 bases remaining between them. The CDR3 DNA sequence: TGCGCCAGCAGCCAAGAGACGACCCGGCGAGGCGATACGCAGTATTTT. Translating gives CASSQETTRRGDTQYF.

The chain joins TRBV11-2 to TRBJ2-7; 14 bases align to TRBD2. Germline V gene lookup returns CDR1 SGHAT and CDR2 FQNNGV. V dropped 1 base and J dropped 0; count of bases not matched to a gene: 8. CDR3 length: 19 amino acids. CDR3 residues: CASSLVGLAGGSSSYEQYF. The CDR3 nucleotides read TGTGCCAGCAGCTTAGTCGGACTAGCGGGGGGCTCCAGCTCCTACGAGCAGTACTTC.

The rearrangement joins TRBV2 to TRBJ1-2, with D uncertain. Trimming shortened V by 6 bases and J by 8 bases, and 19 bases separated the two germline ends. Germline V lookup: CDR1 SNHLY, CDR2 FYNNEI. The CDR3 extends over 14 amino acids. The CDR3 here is CASSVRRPSGGYTF. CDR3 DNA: TGTGCCAGCAGCGTTCGACGGCCTTCGGGGGGCTACACCTTC.